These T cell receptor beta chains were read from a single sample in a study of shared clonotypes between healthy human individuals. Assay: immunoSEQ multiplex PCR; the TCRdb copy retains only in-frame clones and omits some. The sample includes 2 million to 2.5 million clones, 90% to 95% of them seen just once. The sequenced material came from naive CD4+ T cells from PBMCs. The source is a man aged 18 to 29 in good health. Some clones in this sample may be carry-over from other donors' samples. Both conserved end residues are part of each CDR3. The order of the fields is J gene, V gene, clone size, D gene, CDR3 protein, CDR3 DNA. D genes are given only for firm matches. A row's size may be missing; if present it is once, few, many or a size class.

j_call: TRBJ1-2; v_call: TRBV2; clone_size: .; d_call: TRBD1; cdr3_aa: CASSPTGVGYGYTF; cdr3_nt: TGTGCCAGCAGTCCAACAGGGGTTGGCTATGGCTACACCTTC
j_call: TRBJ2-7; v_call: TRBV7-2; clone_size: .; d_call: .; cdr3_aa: CASSLILGYEQYF; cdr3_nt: TGTGCCAGCAGCTTAATATTGGGTTACGAGCAGTACTTC
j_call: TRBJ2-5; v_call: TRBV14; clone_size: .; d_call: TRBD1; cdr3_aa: CASSPPGTGVRETQYF; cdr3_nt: TGTGCCAGCAGCCCCCCTGGGACAGGGGTAAGAGAGACCCAGTACTTC
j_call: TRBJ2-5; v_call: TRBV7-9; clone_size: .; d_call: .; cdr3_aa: CASSLPQGPQETQYF; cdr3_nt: TGTGCCAGCAGCCTCCCCCAGGGGCCCCAAGAGACCCAGTACTTC
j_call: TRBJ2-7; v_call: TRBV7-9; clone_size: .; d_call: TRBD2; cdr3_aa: CASTRTSGSWNLYEQYF; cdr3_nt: TGTGCCAGCACCCGGACTAGCGGGAGCTGGAATCTGTACGAGCAGTACTTC
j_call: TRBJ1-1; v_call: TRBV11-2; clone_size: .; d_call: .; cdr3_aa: CASSPLVSTEAFF; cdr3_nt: TGTGCCAGCAGCCCCCTGGTTAGCACTGAAGCTTTCTTT
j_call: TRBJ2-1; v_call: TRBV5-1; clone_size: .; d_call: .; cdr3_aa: CASSLGALYNEQFF; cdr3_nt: TGCGCCAGCAGCTTGGGAGCGCTGTACAATGAGCAGTTCTTC
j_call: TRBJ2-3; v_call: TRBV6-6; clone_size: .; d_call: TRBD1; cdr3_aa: CASSQRQGADTDTQYF; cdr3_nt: TGTGCCAGCAGCCAGAGACAGGGGGCGGACACAGATACGCAGTATTTT
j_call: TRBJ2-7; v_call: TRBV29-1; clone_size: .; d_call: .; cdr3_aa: CSVGLLIGNEQYF; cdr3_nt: TGCAGCGTTGGGTTGTTAATTGGAAACGAGCAGTACTTC
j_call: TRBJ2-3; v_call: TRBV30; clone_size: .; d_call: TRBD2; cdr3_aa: CAWTRGTSEFTDTQYF; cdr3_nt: TGTGCCTGGACTCGTGGGACTAGCGAATTCACAGATACGCAGTATTTT
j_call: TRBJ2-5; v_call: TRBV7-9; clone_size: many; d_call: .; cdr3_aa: CASSPRGPETQYF; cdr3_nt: TGTGCCAGCAGCCCCCGGGGCCCGGAGACCCAGTACTTC
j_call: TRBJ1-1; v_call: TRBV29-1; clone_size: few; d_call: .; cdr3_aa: CSGKTGAEAFF; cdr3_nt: TGCAGCGGGAAAACGGGAGCTGAAGCTTTCTTT
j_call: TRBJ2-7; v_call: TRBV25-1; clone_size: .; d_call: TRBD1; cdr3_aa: CASSDPGQGGNYEQYF; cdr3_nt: TGTGCCAGCAGTGACCCCGGACAGGGGGGTAACTACGAGCAGTACTTC
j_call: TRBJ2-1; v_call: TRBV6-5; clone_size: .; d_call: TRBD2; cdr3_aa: CASSYSREVSNEQFF; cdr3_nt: TGTGCCAGCAGTTACTCGCGGGAGGTTTCGAATGAGCAGTTCTTC
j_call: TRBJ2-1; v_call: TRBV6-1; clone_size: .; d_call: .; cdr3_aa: CASSDGMGRTYNEQFF; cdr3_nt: TGTGCCAGCAGTGACGGGATGGGGAGGACATACAATGAGCAGTTCTTC
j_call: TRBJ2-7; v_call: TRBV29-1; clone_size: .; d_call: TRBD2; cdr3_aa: CSVKRLAASYEQYF; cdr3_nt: TGCAGCGTTAAGCGGCTAGCGGCCTCCTACGAGCAGTACTTC
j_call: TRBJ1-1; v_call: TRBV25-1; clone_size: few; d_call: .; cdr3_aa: CASSTRQGTTEAFF; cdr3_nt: TGTGCCAGCAGTACTCGACAAGGAACAACTGAAGCTTTCTTT
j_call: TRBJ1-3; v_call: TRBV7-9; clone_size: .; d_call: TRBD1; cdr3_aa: CASSLALGQNSGNTIYF; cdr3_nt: TGTGCCAGCAGCTTAGCGTTGGGACAGAACTCTGGAAACACCATATATTTT
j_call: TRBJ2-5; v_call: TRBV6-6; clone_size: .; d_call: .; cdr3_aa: CASSLASPTQYF; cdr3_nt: TGTGCCAGCAGTTTGGCCTCTCCGACCCAGTACTTC
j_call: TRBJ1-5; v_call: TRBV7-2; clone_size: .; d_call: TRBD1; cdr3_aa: CASSEKGAAGQPQHF; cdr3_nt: TGTGCCAGCAGCGAAAAGGGGGCGGCGGGTCAGCCCCAGCATTTT
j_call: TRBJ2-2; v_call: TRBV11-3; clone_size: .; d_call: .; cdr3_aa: CASSSLAGGELFF; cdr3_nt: TGTGCCAGCAGCTCCCTCGCGGGTGGGGAGCTGTTTTTT
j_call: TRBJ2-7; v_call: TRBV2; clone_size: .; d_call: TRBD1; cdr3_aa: CASSPPRDRGYEQYF; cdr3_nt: TGTGCCAGCAGTCCCCCCCGGGACAGGGGATACGAGCAGTACTTC
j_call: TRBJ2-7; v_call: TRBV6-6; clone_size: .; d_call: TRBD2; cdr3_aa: CASGTSARGAYEQYF; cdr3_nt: TGTGCCAGCGGGACTAGCGCCAGGGGGGCTTACGAGCAGTACTTC
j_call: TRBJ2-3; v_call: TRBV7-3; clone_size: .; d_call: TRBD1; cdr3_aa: CASSHEGADTQYF; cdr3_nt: TGTGCCAGCAGTCACGAGGGGGCGGATACGCAGTATTTT
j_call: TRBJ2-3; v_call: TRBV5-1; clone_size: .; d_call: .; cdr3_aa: CASSLAGSGTDTQYF; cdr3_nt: TGCGCCAGCAGCTTGGCCGGGAGCGGCACAGATACGCAGTATTTT
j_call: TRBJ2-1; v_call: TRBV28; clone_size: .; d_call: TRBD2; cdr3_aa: CASSRTSAYNEQFF; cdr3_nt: TGTGCCAGCAGTCGGACTAGCGCTTACAATGAGCAGTTCTTC
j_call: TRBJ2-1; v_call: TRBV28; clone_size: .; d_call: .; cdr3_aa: CASRETGIDEQFF; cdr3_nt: TGTGCCAGCAGGGAGACGGGAATCGATGAGCAGTTCTTC
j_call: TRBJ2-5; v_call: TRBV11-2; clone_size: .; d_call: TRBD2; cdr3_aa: CASSSGTSGSLIETQYF; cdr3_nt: TGTGCCAGCAGCTCCGGGACTAGCGGGAGCTTGATTGAGACCCAGTACTTC